The clone carrying this TCR beta chain was counted ten times or more. TCRdb analysed the RACE reads with MiXCR anew, one entry per CDR3 protein. The top ten clones hold 3.3% of a sample with about 71,000 distinct CDR3 sequences, about 9.4% of them seen once. This CDR3 spans 14 amino acids. Per the germline V gene, CDR1 is SNHLY and CDR2 is FYNNEI. V was shortened by 8 bases and J by 0 bases, with 8 bases between the two germline ends. Time point specified: patch test 1, 2 weeks after DPC sensitization. Treatment indicated: therapeutic diphenylcyclopropenone sensitization with weekly scalp DPC. This sample was taken from a study of human T cells and chemical hapten exposure.

This receptor was taken from a middle-aged woman with alopecia areata. Some clones in this sample may be carry-over from other donors' samples. The V call is TRBV2, the J call TRBJ1-6; no clear D. The specimen was whole blood, collected in connection with sensitization to the hapten diphenylcyclopropenone (DPC). The CDR3 DNA reads as TGTGCCAGCCTGGGGAGCTCCTATAATTCACCCCTCCACTTT. It encodes CASLGSSYNSPLHF.